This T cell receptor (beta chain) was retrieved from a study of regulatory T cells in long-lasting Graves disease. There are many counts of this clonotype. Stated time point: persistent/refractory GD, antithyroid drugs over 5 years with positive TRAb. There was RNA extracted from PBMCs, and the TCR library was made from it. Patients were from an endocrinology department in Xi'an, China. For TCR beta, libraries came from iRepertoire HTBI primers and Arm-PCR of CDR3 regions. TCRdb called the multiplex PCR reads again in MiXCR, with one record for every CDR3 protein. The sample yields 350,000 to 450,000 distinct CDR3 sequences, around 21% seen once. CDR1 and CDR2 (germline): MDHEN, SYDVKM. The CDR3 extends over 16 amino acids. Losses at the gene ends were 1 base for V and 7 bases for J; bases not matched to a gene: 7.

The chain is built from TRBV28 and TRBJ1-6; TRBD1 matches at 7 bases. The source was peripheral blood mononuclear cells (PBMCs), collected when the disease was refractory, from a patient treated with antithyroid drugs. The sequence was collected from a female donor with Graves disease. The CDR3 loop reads CASSLLAGGGNSPLHF. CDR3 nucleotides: TGTGCCAGCAGTTTATTGGCAGGGGGAGGCAATTCACCCCTCCACTTT.